This T cell receptor beta chain was identified in a study of cytomegalovirus exposure and HLA in healthy donors. V trimming: 6 bases; J trimming: 7 bases; junction bases outside the gene matches: 8. There are 16 residues in the CDR3. Germline V lookup: CDR1 SNHLY, CDR2 FYNNEI. Overall study results and limits: What TCR beta sequences reportedly achieved was accurate prediction of HLA-A and HLA-B alleles in most subjects. In a later analysis, a missense DCLRE1C variant was linked to TCR beta V- and J-gene trimming. By a later analysis, the bulk of CMV-associated TCR beta chains appeared HLA-restricted.

Primers: 60 Vbeta forward and 13 Jbeta reverse. The data were produced by immunoSEQ multiplex PCR, yet TCRdb's version contains in-frame clones alone and is incomplete. The profile shows around 90,000 clones, around 78% of them singletons. Concerning this clone itself: What it binds is not known.

The sequencing input was PBMCs. The chain has TRBV2 and TRBJ1-6, with 11 bases matching TRBD1. This clonotype was sampled from a man between 25 and 39 years old in good health and CMV-seronegative. CDR3 residues: CASSGGTGGINSPLHF. In DNA form, the CDR3 reads TGTGCCAGCAGCGGCGGGACAGGGGGAATCAATTCACCCCTCCACTTT. Complete variable domain (other parts from reference TRBV2 and TRBJ1-6): EPEVTQTPSHQVTQMGQEVILRCVPISNHLYFYWYRQILGQKVEFLVSFYNNEISEKSEIFDDQFSVERPDGSNFTLKIRSTKLEDSAMYFCASSGGTGGINSPLHFGNGTRLTVT.